This TCR beta chain was profiled in a study of shared clonotypes between healthy human individuals. V was clipped by 3 bases and J by 1 base, with 10 bases between them. In germline, CDR1 is SGHRS, CDR2 YFSETQ. The CDR3 length is 14 residues. Around 200 ng DNA, around 30,000 T cell genomes, went into each sorted-subset replicate PCR. The data were produced by immunoSEQ multiplex PCR, yet TCRdb's version contains in-frame clones alone and is incomplete. The sample holds about a million clones, 60% to 80% seen once. Sequencing was performed on memory CD4+ T cells from PBMCs. Sample subset: CD45RA-negative fraction. The receptor's source is a man younger than 30 in good health. Some clones in this sample may be carry-over from other donors' samples. This rearrangement joins TRBV5-1 to TRBJ1-1, with D perhaps TRBD1 (5 bases). CDR3 in DNA: TGCGCCAGCAGCTCGACAGTAAAGAACACTGAAGCTTTCTTT. Its protein product is CASSSTVKNTEAFF.